This T cell receptor (beta chain) was recorded in a study of control samples from healthy donors and cancer patients. The table came from immunoSEQ multiplex PCR; TCRdb's copy has only in-frame clones and leaves some out. The sample includes under 450,000 clones, 75% to 95% of them seen just once. Trimming left V 0 bases short and J 7 bases short, with 10 bases between. The CDR3 has 14 residues. The germline V gene encodes CDR1 KGHSH and CDR2 LQKENI. The chain combines TRBV18 with TRBJ2-1; a weak D match, TRBD2 (6 bases). The sequence was collected from a man aged 35 to 55 with head and neck cancer. The sample was PBMCs. CDR3 bases: TGTGCCAGCTCACCACCTGCGGGGACGAATGAGCAGTTCTTC. This encodes CASSPPAGTNEQFF.